Listed below are T cell receptor beta chains from one sample, sequenced in a study of T cells after yellow fever vaccination. Each CDR3 protein is one row after TCRdb ran MiXCR on the 5' RACE reads. The sample lists roughly 340,000 distinct CDR3 sequences, over 8% seen once, with approximately 18% in the top ten. The sample here was PBMCs, taken on the day of the first yellow fever vaccination. All receptors derive from a man younger than 35 who received the YFV17D yellow fever vaccine. CDR3s include the opening cysteine and the closing phenylalanine or tryptophan. Each record gives: CDR3 length, D gene, clone size, J gene, V gene, CDR3 protein, CDR3 DNA. A D gene is named only where the DNA matches it firmly. The size field is filled for only some rows; it gives once, few, many or a size class.

14,TRBD2,few,TRBJ2-1,TRBV19,CASRIAGGRNEQFF,TGTGCCAGTAGAATAGCGGGGGGGCGCAATGAGCAGTTCTTC
15,.,few,TRBJ2-7,TRBV5-1,CAEPPGLLAAYEQYF,TGCGCCGAACCCCCCGGGCTATTGGCAGCCTACGAGCAGTACTTC
11,.,.,TRBJ1-1,TRBV7-9,CASESNTEAFF,TGTGCCAGCGAATCGAACACTGAAGCTTTCTTT
15,TRBD2,.,TRBJ2-5,TRBV12-3/TRBV12-4,CASSPSGGAGETQYF,TGTGCCAGCAGCCCGAGCGGGGGGGCAGGGGAGACCCAGTACTTC
13,.,.,TRBJ2-4,TRBV6-1,CASTNGPGNIQYF,TGTGCCAGCACTAACGGACCGGGAAACATTCAGTACTTC
14,TRBD1,.,TRBJ1-2,TRBV4-1,CASSQAGQGYGYTF,TGCGCCAGCAGCCAAGCCGGACAGGGGTATGGCTACACCTTC
14,.,.,TRBJ2-5,TRBV5-1,CASSLRDQSETQYF,TGCGCCAGCAGCTTGAGGGATCAGAGCGAGACCCAGTACTTC
15,.,.,TRBJ2-5,TRBV28,CASSFQGAVKGTQYF,TGTGCCAGCAGTTTTCAGGGTGCGGTGAAAGGGACCCAGTACTTC
16,TRBD1,few,TRBJ2-2,TRBV5-1,CASSGTGTVSTGELFF,TGCGCCAGCAGCGGAACCGGGACAGTGAGCACCGGGGAGCTGTTTTTT
13,.,many,TRBJ1-5,TRBV28,CASRIALNQPQHF,TGTGCCAGCAGAATAGCCCTCAATCAGCCCCAGCATTTT
14,.,.,TRBJ1-5,TRBV28,CASKLEQGNQPQHF,TGTGCCAGCAAGTTAGAACAGGGCAATCAGCCCCAGCATTTT
15,.,.,TRBJ1-5,TRBV12-3/TRBV12-4,CASSFDSAEGEPQHF,TGTGCCAGCAGTTTTGACAGCGCCGAGGGGGAGCCCCAGCATTTT
16,.,.,TRBJ2-5,TRBV5-4,CASSLNPLTEAETQYF,TGTGCCAGCAGCTTGAACCCGCTCACAGAGGCGGAGACCCAGTACTTC
16,.,many,TRBJ2-5,TRBV6-1,CASSVTQARGGETQYF,TGTGCCAGCAGTGTAACCCAGGCCAGGGGCGGAGAGACCCAGTACTTC
13,.,.,TRBJ1-2,TRBV5-4,CASSRDKVWGYTF,TGTGCCAGCAGCCGGGACAAGGTCTGGGGCTACACCTTC
14,.,.,TRBJ1-1,TRBV12-5,CASGPGGGNTEAFF,TGTGCTAGTGGTCCAGGTGGGGGGAACACTGAAGCTTTCTTT